Listed below are T cell receptor beta chains from one sample, sequenced in a study of CD8 T cells in Susac syndrome. TCRdb re-derived calls from the immunoSEQ multiplex PCR reads in MiXCR, one entry per CDR3 protein. The sample records 150,000 to 200,000 distinct CDR3 sequences, about 91% being singletons. Sequencing input: CD4+ T cells from PBMCs. These receptors all come from a human donor in good health. The CDR3 runs from the conserved cysteine through the conserved F or W. A D gene is named only where the DNA matches it firmly. A clone size is listed for some rows: how often the clone was seen (once, few, many), or a class if it is expanded.

>-|TRBV6-1|-|TRBJ1-1
TGTGCCAGCAGTGCGGGCAGGGGCAACACTGAAGCTTTCTTT
CASSAGRGNTEAFF
>-|TRBV5-1|-|TRBJ2-2
TGCGCCAGCAGCTTGGGGCCAGGTAACACCGGGGAGCTGTTTTTT
CASSLGPGNTGELFF
>-|TRBV2|TRBD1|TRBJ1-5
TGTGCCAGCAGCGCGACAGGGCGGAATCAGCCCCAGCATTTT
CASSATGRNQPQHF
>-|TRBV20-1|-|TRBJ1-5
TGCAGTGCTAGAGAGGGGCAAGGATGGAACAATCAGCCCCAGCATTTT
CSAREGQGWNNQPQHF
>-|TRBV20-1|-|TRBJ1-3
TGCAGTGCTAGAGATTACGCAGGGGTTAGCACCATATATTTT
CSARDYAGVSTIYF
>-|TRBV3-1|-|TRBJ1-1
TGTGCCAGCAGCCATCAATCGCAGGCGTCCCAAGCTTTCTTT
CASSHQSQASQAFF
>-|TRBV29-1|-|TRBJ2-7
TGCAGCGTTGGGACGGACAGATCCTACGAGCAGTACTTC
CSVGTDRSYEQYF
>-|TRBV20-1|TRBD1|TRBJ1-5
TGCAGTGCTAGGGTCGGGACAGACAATCAGCCCCAGCATTTT
CSARVGTDNQPQHF
>once|TRBV5-1|TRBD1|TRBJ2-5
TGCGCCAGCAGTTCTGACAGGGCGGGAGAGACCCAGTACTTC
CASSSDRAGETQYF
>-|TRBV7-9|-|TRBJ2-7
TGTGCCAGCAGCTTATCCGTGACAGTTTTTTCCTACGAGCAGTACTTC
CASSLSVTVFSYEQYF
>-|TRBV6-2/TRBV6-3|-|TRBJ1-1
TGTGCCAGCAGCCCCCGGCCTAAGAACACTGAAGCTTTCTTT
CASSPRPKNTEAFF
>-|TRBV10-3|-|TRBJ1-5
TGTGCCATCAGTGATACAACGTTCTATCAGCCCCAGCATTTT
CAISDTTFYQPQHF
>-|TRBV5-1|-|TRBJ2-7
TGCGCCAGCAGCTCCCGACAGGGAGGTGTCAACGAGCAGTACTTC
CASSSRQGGVNEQYF
>-|TRBV7-8|-|TRBJ2-1
TGTGCCAGCAGCTTCCAGGGTGGTGGGTATCGGAATGAGCAGTTCTTC
CASSFQGGGYRNEQFF
>-|TRBV28|-|TRBJ2-3
TGTGCCAGCAGTTTTGGTTTCACAGATACGCAGTATTTT
CASSFGFTDTQYF
>-|TRBV30|-|TRBJ1-5
TGTGCCTGGAGTGTAGGAGGCTCCAATCAGCCCCAGCTTTTT
CAWSVGGSNQPQLF
>-|TRBV6-1|-|TRBJ1-3
TGTGCCAGCAGTCGGGGAAAGGTCCCTGGAAACACCATATATTTT
CASSRGKVPGNTIYF
>-|TRBV7-9|-|TRBJ1-2
TGTGCCAGCAGCTCCTTCCCCGGCTACACCTTC
CASSSFPGYTF
>-|TRBV27|TRBD1|TRBJ1-6
TGTGCCAGCAGTTCTCCCGGGACAGGGAATTCACCCCTCCACTTT
CASSSPGTGNSPLHF
>-|TRBV7-2|TRBD1|TRBJ2-3
TGTGCCAGCAGCCCCAGGGGGCGGGGAGATACGCAGTATTTT
CASSPRGRGDTQYF
>few|TRBV3-1|TRBD1|TRBJ2-7
TGTGCCAGCAGCCAAGGCCGGGACAGGCACTCCTACGAGCAGTACTTC
CASSQGRDRHSYEQYF
>few|TRBV6-6|-|TRBJ2-4
TGTGCCAGCAGTTCGGGCTTAGCCAAAAACATTCAGTACTTC
CASSSGLAKNIQYF
>once|TRBV7-9|TRBD1|TRBJ1-5
TGTGCCAGCAGCTCGACAGGGGACAATCAGCCCCAGCATTTT
CASSSTGDNQPQHF
>-|TRBV5-6|TRBD2|TRBJ2-1
TGTGCCAGCAGCGGTTTAGCGGGAGCCCATGAGCAGTTCTTC
CASSGLAGAHEQFF
>once|TRBV5-1|-|TRBJ1-3
TGCGCCAGCAGCTCTCCAACAGGGACCTCTGGAAACACCATATATTTT
CASSSPTGTSGNTIYF
>-|TRBV29-1|TRBD2|TRBJ2-1
TGCAGCGGGACTAGCGGGAGTCAGTACAATGAGCAGTTCTTC
CSGTSGSQYNEQFF
>-|TRBV7-2|TRBD1|TRBJ2-5
TGTGCCAGCAGCCAACAGGGGGGTCGGGAGACCCAGTACTTC
CASSQQGGRETQYF
>-|TRBV6-1|-|TRBJ1-2
TGTGCCAGCAGTGAAGCGCTTCAGGGTAGCTATGGCTACACCTTC
CASSEALQGSYGYTF
>-|TRBV7-9|TRBD1|TRBJ1-1
TGTGCCAGCAGCTTATTGGAGGGGGCAGGTAACACTGAAGCTTTCTTT
CASSLLEGAGNTEAFF
>-|TRBV12-3/TRBV12-4|TRBD1|TRBJ2-3
TGTGCCAGCAGTTTGGGGGACAGGGGGCTGGGAGATACGCAGTATTTT
CASSLGDRGLGDTQYF
>-|TRBV5-1|-|TRBJ2-6
TGCGCCAGCAGCTATGACGGAAACTCTGGGGCCAACGTCCTGACTTTC
CASSYDGNSGANVLTF
>-|TRBV12-3/TRBV12-4|-|TRBJ1-1
TGTGCCAGCAGTCTAAATATTGAAGCTTTCTTT
CASSLNIEAFF
>-|TRBV28|-|TRBJ1-2
TGTGCCAGCACCCTTGGGATAAATAACTATGGCTACACCTTC
CASTLGINNYGYTF
>-|TRBV7-2|-|TRBJ2-7
TGTGCCAGCAGTCTCATGGACCAGCATCGCTACGAGCAGTACTTC
CASSLMDQHRYEQYF
>-|TRBV24-1|TRBD2|TRBJ2-1
TGTGCCACCAGTGTTTGGGCTAGCGGGAGGGGGTATGAGCAGTTCTTC
CATSVWASGRGYEQFF
>-|TRBV3-1|TRBD1|TRBJ1-6
TGTGCCAGCAGCCTCAGGGGGCCTAATTCACCCCTCCACTTT
CASSLRGPNSPLHF
>-|TRBV5-1|TRBD2|TRBJ2-7
TGCGCCAGCAGCCCCCCGGGGGGGCTCTACGAGCAGTACTTC
CASSPPGGLYEQYF
>-|TRBV20-1|-|TRBJ2-7
TGCAGTGCTAGTCACAGTGAGGTGGGATACGAGCAGTACTTC
CSASHSEVGYEQYF
>-|TRBV20-1|-|TRBJ1-5
TGCAGTGCCAGGAGGGGGAGGTTTTCCAATCAGCCCCAGCATTTT
CSARRGRFSNQPQHF
>-|TRBV4-1|TRBD1|TRBJ1-4
TGCGCCAGCAGCCAGGGACAGTTCAATGAAAAACTGTTTTTT
CASSQGQFNEKLFF
>once|TRBV5-8|TRBD1|TRBJ2-7
TGTGCCAGCAGCCACCAACAGGGGGCGGGGTACGAGCAGTACTTC
CASSHQQGAGYEQYF
>-|TRBV20-1|TRBD2|TRBJ2-5
TGCAGTGCTGAAATTGGACTAGCGAGGGAGACCCAGTACTTC
CSAEIGLARETQYF
>-|TRBV19|-|TRBJ1-1
TGTGCCAGTAGTCCTTTAGGGGACACTGAAGCTTTCTTT
CASSPLGDTEAFF
>once|TRBV7-8|-|TRBJ1-1
TGTGCCAGCAGCTTAGTGAGGACGTCTACCTCAGCTCTGAACACTGAAGCTTTCTTT
CASSLVRTSTSALNTEAFF
>-|TRBV7-9|-|TRBJ2-2
TGTGCCAGCGACAACCTATACACCGGGGAGCTGTTTTTT
CASDNLYTGELFF
>-|TRBV28|-|TRBJ2-7
TGTGCCAGCAGTTTGGGGGACTACGAGCAGTACTTC
CASSLGDYEQYF
>once|TRBV12-3/TRBV12-4|-|TRBJ1-3
TGTGCCAGCAGTCACATGCCATCCGGAAACACCATATATTTT
CASSHMPSGNTIYF
>-|TRBV12-3/TRBV12-4|TRBD1|TRBJ2-2
TGTGCCAGCAGTAACTACAGGGGCGCCGGGGAGCTGTTTTTT
CASSNYRGAGELFF